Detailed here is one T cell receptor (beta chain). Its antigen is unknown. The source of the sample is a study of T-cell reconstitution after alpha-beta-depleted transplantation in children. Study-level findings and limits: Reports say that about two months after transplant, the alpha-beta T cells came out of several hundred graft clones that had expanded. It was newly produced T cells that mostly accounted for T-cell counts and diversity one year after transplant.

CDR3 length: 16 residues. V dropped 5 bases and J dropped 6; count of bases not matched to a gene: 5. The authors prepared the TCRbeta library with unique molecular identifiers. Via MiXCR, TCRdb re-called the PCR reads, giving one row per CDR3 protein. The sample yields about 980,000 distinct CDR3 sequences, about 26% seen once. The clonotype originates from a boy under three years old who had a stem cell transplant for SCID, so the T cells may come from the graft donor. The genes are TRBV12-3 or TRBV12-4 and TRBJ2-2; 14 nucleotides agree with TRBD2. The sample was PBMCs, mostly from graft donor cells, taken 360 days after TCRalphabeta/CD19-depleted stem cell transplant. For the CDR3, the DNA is TGTGCCAGCAGTCCACCGGGACTAGCGGGGGCCGGGGAGCTGTTTTTT. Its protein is CASSPPGLAGAGELFF.